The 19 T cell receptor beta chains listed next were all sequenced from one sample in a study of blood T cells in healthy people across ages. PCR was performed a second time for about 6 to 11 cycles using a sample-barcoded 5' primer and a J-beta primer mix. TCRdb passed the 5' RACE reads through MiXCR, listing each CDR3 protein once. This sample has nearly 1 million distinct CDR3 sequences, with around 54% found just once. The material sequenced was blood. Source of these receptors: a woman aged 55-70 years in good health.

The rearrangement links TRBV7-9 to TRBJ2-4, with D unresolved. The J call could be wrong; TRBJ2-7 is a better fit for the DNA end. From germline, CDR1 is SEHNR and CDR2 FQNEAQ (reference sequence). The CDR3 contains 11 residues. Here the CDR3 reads CASSLEREQYF. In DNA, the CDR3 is TGTGCCAGCAGCTTAGAGCGCGAGCAGTACTTC.

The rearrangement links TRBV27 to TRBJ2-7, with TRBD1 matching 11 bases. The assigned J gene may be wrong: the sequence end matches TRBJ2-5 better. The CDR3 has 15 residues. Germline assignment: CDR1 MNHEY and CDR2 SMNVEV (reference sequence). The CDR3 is CASRTGTGGEETQYF. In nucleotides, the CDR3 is TGTGCCAGCAGAACCGGGACAGGGGGGGAAGAGACCCAGTACTTC.

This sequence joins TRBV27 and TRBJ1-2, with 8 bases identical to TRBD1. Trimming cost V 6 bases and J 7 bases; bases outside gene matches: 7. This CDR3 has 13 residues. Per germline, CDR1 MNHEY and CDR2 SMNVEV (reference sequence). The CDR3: CASSWAGGGGYTF. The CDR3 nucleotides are TGTGCCAGCAGCTGGGCAGGGGGCGGTGGCTACACCTTC.

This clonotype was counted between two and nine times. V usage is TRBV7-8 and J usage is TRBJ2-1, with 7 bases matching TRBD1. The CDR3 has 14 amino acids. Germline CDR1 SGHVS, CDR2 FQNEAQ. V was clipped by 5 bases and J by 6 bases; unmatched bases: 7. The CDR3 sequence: CASSQWDSLNEQFF. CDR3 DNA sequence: TGTGCCAGCAGCCAATGGGACAGCCTCAATGAGCAGTTCTTC.

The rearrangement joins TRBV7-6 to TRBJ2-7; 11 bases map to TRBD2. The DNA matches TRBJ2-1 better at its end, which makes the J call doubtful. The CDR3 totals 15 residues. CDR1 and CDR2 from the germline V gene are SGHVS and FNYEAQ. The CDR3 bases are TGTGCCAGCAGCTTAGCACTAGCGGGAGACCATGAGCAGTTCTTC. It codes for CASSLALAGDHEQFF.

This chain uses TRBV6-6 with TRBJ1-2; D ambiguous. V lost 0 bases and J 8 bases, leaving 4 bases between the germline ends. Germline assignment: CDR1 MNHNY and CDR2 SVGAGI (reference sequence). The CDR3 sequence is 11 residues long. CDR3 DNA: TGTGCCAGCAGTTACTCGGAAGGCTACACCTTC. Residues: CASSYSEGYTF.

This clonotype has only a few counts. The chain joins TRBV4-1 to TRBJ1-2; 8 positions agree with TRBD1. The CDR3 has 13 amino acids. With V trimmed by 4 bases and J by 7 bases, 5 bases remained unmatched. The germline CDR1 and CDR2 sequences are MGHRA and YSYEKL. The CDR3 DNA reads TGCGCCAGCAGCCGGACAGGGAGGAGTGGCTACACCTTC. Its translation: CASSRTGRSGYTF.

The CDR3 sequence: CASSLEGHSNEQYF. Written as DNA, the CDR3 is TGTGCCAGCAGCCTCGAGGGTCATAGCAATGAGCAGTACTTC. The chain recombines TRBV4-2 with TRBJ2-1, with D possibly matching TRBD2 (5 bases). The tail of the sequence fits TRBJ2-7 better, so the J call may be wrong. The germline gives CDR1 LGHNA, CDR2 YNFKEQ. The CDR3 is 14 residues long.

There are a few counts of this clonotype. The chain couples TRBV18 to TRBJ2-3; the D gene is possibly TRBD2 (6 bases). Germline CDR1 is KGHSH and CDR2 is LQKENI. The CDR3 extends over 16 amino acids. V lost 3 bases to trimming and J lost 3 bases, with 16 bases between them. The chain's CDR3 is CASSPGGREWTDTQYF. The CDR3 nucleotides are TGTGCCAGCTCACCGGGCGGACGGGAGTGGACAGATACGCAGTATTTT.

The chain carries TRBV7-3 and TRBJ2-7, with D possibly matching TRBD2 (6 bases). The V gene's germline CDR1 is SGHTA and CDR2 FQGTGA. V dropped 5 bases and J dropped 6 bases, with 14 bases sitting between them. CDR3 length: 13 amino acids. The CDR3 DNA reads TGTGCCAGCAGCGAGACTAGTTTGGGCGAGCAGTACTTC. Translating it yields CASSETSLGEQYF.

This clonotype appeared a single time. In DNA, the CDR3 is TGTGCCAGCAGCTTACACGACAGCTTGAGCACTGAAGCTTTCTTT. Its translation: CASSLHDSLSTEAFF. The gene calls are TRBV7-9 and TRBJ1-1; tentative D call: TRBD1 (5 bases). Germline V gene data show CDR1 as SEHNR and CDR2 as FQNEAQ (reference sequence). V was trimmed by 2 bases and J by 4 bases, leaving 14 bases between them. The CDR3 totals 15 residues.

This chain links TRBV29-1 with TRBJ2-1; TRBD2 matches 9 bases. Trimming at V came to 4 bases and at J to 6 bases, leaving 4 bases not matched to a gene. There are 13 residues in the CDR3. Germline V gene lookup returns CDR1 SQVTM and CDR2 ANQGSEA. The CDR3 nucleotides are TGCAGCGTTGGGGGACTAGCCCTCAATGAGCAGTTCTTC. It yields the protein CSVGGLALNEQFF.

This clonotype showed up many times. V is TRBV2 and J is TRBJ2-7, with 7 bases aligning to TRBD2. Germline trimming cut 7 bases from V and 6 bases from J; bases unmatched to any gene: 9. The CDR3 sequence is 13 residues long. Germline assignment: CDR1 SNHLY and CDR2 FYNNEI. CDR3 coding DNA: TGTGCCAGCAACACCCCCCGGGGGGTCGAGCAGTACTTC. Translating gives CASNTPRGVEQYF.

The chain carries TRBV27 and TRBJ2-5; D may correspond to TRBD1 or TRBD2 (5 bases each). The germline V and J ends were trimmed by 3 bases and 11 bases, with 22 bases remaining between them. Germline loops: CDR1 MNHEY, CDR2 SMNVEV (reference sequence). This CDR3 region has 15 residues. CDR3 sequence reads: CASSFWDGNTQEQYF. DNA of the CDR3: TGTGCCAGCAGTTTTTGGGACGGGAATACACAGGAGCAGTACTTC.

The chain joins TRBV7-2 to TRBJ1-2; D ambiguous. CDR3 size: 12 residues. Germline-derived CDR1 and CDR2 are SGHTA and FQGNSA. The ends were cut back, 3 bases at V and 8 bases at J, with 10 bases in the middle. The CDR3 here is CASSFLGSGYTF. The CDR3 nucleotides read TGTGCCAGCAGCTTCCTTGGTTCGGGCTACACCTTC.

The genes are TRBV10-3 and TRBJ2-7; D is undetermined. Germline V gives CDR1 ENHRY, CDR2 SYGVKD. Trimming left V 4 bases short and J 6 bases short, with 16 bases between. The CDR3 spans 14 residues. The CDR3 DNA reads TGTGCCATCAGTGCGACCCTCCAAACGCGCGAGCAGTACTTC. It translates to CAISATLQTREQYF.

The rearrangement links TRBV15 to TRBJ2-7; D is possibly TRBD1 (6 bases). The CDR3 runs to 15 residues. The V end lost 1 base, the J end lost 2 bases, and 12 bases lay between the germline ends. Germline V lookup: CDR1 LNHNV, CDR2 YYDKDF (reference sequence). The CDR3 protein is CATSRATGPTYEQYF. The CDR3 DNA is TGTGCCACCAGCAGAGCGACAGGACCGACCTACGAGCAGTACTTC.

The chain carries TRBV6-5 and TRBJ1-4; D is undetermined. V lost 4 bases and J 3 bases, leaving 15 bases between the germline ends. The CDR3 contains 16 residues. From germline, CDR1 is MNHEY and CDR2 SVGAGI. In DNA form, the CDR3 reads TGTGCCAGCAGTTCCGGAGCCGTAACTTCTAATGAAAAACTGTTTTTT. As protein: CASSSGAVTSNEKLFF.

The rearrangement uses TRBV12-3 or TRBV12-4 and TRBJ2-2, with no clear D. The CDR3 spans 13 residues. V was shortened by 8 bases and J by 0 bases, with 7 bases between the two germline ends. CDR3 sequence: CASQVPNTGELFF. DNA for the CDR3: TGTGCCAGCCAGGTTCCGAACACCGGGGAGCTGTTTTTT.